This T cell receptor (beta chain) was sequenced during a study of blood T cell repertoires in COVID-19. Across the study: COVID-19 samples collected from the United States, Italy and Spain covered acute and convalescent phases. T cells, B-cell-depleted T cells, or PBMCs provided the cDNA or gDNA that served as material.

Per the original methods: Amplifying reference gene primers gave estimates of nucleated cell counts. This table comes from immunoSEQ multiplex PCR, and its TCRdb copy is limited to in-frame clones, with some not included. From that table come the V and J calls and clone size; the DNA was used to work out D and trimming. The data contain more than 85,000 clones, 85% of them singletons. Germline V gene lookup returns CDR1 SGHDN and CDR2 FVKESK. The CDR3 contains 14 residues. V lost 3 bases and J 0 bases, leaving 8 bases between the germline ends. V is TRBV14 and J is TRBJ1-1, with D unclear. The sequencing input was peripheral blood. The clonotype comes from a man aged 50-59 years with acute or convalescent COVID-19. The CDR3 loop is CASSHNHLNTEAFF. The DNA of the CDR3 is TGTGCCAGCAGCCATAATCACTTGAACACTGAAGCTTTCTTT.